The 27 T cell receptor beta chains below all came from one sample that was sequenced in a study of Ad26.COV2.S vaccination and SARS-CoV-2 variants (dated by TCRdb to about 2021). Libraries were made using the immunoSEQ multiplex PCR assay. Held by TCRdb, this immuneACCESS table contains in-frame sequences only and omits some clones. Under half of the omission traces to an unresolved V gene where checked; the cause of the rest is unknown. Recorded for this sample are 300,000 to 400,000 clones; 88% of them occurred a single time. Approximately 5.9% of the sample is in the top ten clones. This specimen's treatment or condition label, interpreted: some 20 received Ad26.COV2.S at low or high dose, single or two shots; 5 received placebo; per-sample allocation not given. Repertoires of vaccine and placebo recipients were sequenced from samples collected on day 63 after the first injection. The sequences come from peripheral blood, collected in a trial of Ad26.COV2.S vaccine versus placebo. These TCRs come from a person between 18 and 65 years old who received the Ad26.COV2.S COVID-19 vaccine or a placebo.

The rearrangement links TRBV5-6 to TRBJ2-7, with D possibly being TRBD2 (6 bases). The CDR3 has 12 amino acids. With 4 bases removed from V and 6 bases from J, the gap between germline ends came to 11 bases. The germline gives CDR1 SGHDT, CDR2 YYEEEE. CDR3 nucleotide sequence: TGTGCCAGCAGCGCGGGGTCACCCGAGCAGTACTTC. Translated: CASSAGSPEQYF.

For the CDR3, the DNA is TGTGCCAGCAGCCAAGATGGGGTGGTAAATGAGCAGTTCTTC. Protein: CASSQDGVVNEQFF. This rearrangement joins TRBV14 to TRBJ2-1; no clear D gene. CDR1 and CDR2 from the germline V gene are SGHDN and FVKESK. The CDR3 spans 14 residues. Trimming removed 0 bases from V and 7 bases from J, with 10 bases in between.

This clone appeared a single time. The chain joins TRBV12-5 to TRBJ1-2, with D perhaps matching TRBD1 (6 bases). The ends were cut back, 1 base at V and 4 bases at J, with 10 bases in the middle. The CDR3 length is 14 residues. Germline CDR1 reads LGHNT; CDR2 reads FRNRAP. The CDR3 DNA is TGTGCTAGTGGTTTGGGACAGGCCGTCTATGGCTACACCTTC. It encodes CASGLGQAVYGYTF.

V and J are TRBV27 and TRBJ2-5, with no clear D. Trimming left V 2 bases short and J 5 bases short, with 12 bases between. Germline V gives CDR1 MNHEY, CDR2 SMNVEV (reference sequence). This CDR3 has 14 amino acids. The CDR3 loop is CASSLRVVGETQYF. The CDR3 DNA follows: TGTGCCAGCAGTTTAAGAGTCGTGGGTGAGACCCAGTACTTC.

The DNA of the CDR3 is TGCGCCAGCAGCTTGGTCGGGACAGGGGGCTACACCTTC. Its protein is CASSLVGTGGYTF. The chain carries TRBV5-1 and TRBJ1-2; 9 bases map to TRBD1. CDR1 is SGHRS and CDR2 is YFSETQ in the germline V gene. The trim removed 0 bases at V and 8 bases at J, leaving 2 bases unmatched. This CDR3 spans 13 amino acids. Full variable domain (missing parts from reference TRBV5-1 and TRBJ1-2): KAGVTQTPRYLIKTRGQQVTLSCSPISGHRSVSWYQQTPGQGLQFLFEYFSETQRNKGNFPGRFSGRQFSNSRSEMNVSTLELGDSALYLCASSLVGTGGYTFGSGTRLTVV.

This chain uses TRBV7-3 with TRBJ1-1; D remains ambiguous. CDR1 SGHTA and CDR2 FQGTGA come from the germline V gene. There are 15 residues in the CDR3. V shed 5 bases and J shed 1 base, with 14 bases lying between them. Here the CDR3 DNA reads TGTGCCAGCAGCACCTCGGCCGTAGGGAACACTGAAGCTTTCTTT. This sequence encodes CASSTSAVGNTEAFF.

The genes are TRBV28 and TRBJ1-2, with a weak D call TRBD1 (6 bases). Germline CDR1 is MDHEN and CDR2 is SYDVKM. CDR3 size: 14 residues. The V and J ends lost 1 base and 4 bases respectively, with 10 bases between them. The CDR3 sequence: CASSLSTGTYGYTF. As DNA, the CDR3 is TGTGCCAGCAGTTTATCCACAGGGACCTATGGCTACACCTTC.

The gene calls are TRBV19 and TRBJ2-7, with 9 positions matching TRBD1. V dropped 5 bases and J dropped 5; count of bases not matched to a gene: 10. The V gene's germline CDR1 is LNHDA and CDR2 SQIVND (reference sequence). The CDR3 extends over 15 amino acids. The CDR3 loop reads CASSVGPGQGDEQYF. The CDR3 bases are TGTGCCAGTAGTGTAGGCCCGGGACAGGGAGACGAGCAGTACTTC.

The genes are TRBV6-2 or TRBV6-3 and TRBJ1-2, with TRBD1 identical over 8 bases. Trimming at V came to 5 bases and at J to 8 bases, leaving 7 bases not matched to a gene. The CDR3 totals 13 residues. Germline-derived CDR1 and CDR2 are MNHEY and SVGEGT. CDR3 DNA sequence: TGTGCCAGCAGTAGGACAGGGTTAGACGGCTACACCTTC. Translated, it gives CASSRTGLDGYTF.

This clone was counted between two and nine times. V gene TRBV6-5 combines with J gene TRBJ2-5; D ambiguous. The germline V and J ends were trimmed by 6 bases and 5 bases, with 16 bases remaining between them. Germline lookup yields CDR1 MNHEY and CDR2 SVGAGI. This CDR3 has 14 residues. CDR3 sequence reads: CASSPGGGLETQYF. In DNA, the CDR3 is TGTGCCAGCAGCCCCGGCGGTGGTTTGGAGACCCAGTACTTC.

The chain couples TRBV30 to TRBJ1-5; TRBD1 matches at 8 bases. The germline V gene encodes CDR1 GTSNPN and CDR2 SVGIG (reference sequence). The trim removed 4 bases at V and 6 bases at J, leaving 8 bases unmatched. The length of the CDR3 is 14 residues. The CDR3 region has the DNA TGTGCCTGGACCCTGACAGGGGCGGGTCAGCCCCAGCATTTT. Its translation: CAWTLTGAGQPQHF.

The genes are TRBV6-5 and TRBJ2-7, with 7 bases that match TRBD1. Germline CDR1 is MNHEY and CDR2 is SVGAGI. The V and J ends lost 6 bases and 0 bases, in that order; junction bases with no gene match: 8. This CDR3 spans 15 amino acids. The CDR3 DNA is TGTGCCAGCAGCGAGACAGGGTACCGCTCCTACGAGCAGTACTTC. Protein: CASSETGYRSYEQYF.

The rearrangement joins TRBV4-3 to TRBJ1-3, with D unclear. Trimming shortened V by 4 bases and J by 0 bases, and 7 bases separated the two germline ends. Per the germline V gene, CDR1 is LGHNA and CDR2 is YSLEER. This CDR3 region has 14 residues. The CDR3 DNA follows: TGCGCCAGCAGCCTAAAATCCTCTGGAAACACCATATATTTT. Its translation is CASSLKSSGNTIYF.

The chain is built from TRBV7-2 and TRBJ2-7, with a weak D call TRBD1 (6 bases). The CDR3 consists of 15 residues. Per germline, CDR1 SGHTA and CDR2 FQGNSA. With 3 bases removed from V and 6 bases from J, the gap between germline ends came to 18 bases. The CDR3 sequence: CASSFFGNRVGEQYF. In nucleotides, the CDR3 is TGTGCCAGCAGCTTCTTCGGTAACAGGGTGGGCGAGCAGTACTTC.

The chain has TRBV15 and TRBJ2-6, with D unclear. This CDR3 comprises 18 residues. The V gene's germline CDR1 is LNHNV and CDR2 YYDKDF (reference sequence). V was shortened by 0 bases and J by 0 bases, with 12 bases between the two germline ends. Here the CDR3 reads CATSRDLAANSGANVLTF. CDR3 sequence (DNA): TGTGCCACCAGCAGAGATCTGGCGGCGAACTCTGGGGCCAACGTCCTGACTTTC.

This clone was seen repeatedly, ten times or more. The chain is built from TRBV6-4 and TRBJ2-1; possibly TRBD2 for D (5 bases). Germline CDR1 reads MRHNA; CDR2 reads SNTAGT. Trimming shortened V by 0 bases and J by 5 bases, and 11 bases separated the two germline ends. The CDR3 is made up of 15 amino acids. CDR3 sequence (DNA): TGTGCCAGCAGTGACTCGGCGGGCACACACAATGAGCAGTTCTTC. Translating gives CASSDSAGTHNEQFF.

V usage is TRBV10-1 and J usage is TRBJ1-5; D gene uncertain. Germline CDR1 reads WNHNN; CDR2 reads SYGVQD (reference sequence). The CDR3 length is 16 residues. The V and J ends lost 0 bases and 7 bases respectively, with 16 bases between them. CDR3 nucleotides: TGCGCCAGCAGTGAGTCTGGGCGGGGTATTTTCCAGCCCCAGCATTTT. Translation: CASSESGRGIFQPQHF.

CDR3 sequence: CASSGTGLEAFF. The DNA of the CDR3 is TGTGCCAGCAGCGGGACAGGACTTGAAGCTTTCTTT. The genes are TRBV25-1 and TRBJ1-1, with 8 positions matching TRBD1. The length of the CDR3 is 12 residues. Germline V gives CDR1 MGHDK, CDR2 SYGVNS. Trimming cost V 6 bases and J 7 bases; bases outside gene matches: 4.

The CDR3 nucleotides read TGTGCCAGTACTACACAGACAGGGAACACCGGGGAGCTGTTTTTT. This sequence encodes CASTTQTGNTGELFF. This rearrangement joins TRBV19 to TRBJ2-2; D is possibly TRBD1 (6 bases). Germline V gives CDR1 LNHDA, CDR2 SQIVND (reference sequence). V was pared by 7 bases and J by 1 base, with 13 bases between. This CDR3 has 15 residues.

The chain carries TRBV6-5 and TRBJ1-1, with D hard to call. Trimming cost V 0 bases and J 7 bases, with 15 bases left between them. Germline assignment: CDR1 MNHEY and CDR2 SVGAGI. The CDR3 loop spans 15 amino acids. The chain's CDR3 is CASSYSQRRLGEAFF. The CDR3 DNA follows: TGTGCCAGCAGTTACTCACAGCGCCGTCTTGGTGAAGCTTTCTTT.

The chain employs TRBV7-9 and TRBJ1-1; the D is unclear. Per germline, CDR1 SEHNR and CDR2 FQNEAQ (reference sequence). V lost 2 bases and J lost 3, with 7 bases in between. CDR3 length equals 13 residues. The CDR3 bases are TGTGCCAGCAGCTTATCCGGGGACACTGAAGCTTTCTTT. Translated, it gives CASSLSGDTEAFF. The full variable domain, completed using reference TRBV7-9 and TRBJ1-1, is DTGVSQNPRHKITKRGQNVTFRCDPISEHNRLYWYRQTLGQGPEFLTYFQNEAQLEKSRLLSDRFSAERPKGSFSTLEIQRTEQGDSAMYLCASSLSGDTEAFFGQGTRLTVV.

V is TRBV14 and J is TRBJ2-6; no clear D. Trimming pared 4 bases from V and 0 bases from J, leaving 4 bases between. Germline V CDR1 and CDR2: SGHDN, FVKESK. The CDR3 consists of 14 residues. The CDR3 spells CASSPTSGANVLTF. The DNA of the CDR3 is TGTGCCAGCAGCCCGACCTCTGGGGCCAACGTCCTGACTTTC.

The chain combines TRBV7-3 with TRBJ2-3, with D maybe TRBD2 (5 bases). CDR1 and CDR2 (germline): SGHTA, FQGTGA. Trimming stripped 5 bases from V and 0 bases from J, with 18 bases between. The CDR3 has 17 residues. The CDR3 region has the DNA TGTGCCAGCAGCCCCGCGGTGTCTAGCCTTAGCACAGATACGCAGTATTTT. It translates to CASSPAVSSLSTDTQYF.

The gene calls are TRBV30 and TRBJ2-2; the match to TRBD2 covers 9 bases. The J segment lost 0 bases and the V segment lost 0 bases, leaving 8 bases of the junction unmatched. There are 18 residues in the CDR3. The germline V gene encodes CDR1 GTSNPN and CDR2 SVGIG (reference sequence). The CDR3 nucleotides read TGTGCCTGGAGTGTATTCGTGACTAGCGGAGCGAACACCGGGGAGCTGTTTTTT. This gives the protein CAWSVFVTSGANTGELFF.

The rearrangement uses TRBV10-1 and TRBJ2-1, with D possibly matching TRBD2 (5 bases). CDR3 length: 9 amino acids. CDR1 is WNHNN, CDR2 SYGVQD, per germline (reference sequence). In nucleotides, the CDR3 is TGCGACGAAGCGGATGAGCAGTTCTTC. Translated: CDEADEQFF.

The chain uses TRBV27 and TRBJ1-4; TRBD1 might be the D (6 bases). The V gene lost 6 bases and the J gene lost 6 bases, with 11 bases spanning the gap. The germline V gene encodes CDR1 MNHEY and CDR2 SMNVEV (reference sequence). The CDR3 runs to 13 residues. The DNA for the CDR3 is TGTGCCAGCAGAGGGACACCGGATGAAAAACTGTTTTTT. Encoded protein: CASRGTPDEKLFF.

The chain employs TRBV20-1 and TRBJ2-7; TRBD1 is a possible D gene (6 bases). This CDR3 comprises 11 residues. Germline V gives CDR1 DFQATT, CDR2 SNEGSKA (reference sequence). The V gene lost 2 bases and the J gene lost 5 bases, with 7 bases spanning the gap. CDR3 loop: CSARQGNEQYF. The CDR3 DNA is TGCAGTGCTAGACAGGGGAACGAGCAGTACTTC.